The 25 T cell receptor beta chains presented below share a single source sample, sequenced in a study of control samples from healthy donors and cancer patients. The data were produced by immunoSEQ multiplex PCR, yet TCRdb's version contains in-frame clones alone and is incomplete. Counted here are around 20,000 clones, around 80% occurring once; the ten biggest clones make up 29%. The sample consisted of PBMCs. These receptors were taken from a man at least 80 years old with head and neck cancer.

This clone was detected once. This chain links TRBV9 with TRBJ1-1; 10 bases map to TRBD1. The length of the CDR3 is 16 residues. The J segment lost 5 bases and the V segment lost 4 bases, leaving 11 bases of the junction unmatched. The germline V gene has CDR1 SGDLS and CDR2 YYNGEE. The CDR3 here is CASSRGTGEWVTEAFF. The DNA for the CDR3 is TGTGCCAGCAGCAGAGGGACAGGGGAGTGGGTAACTGAAGCTTTCTTT.

The chain is built from TRBV7-3 and TRBJ2-2; D gene ambiguous. Germline V lookup: CDR1 SGHTA, CDR2 FQGTGA. The CDR3 consists of 16 residues. V lost 2 bases, J lost 0 bases, and 10 bases lay in between. As DNA, the CDR3 is TGTGCCAGCAGCTTAGGATTTTCAGCGAACACCGGGGAGCTGTTTTTT. Protein product: CASSLGFSANTGELFF.

Comment on this clone: Other DNA variants within this sample encode the same CDR3. As DNA, the CDR3 is TGTGCCAGCGGGGTGGGGGGGCTCGAGCAGTACTTC. Translating it yields CASGVGGLEQYF. V and J are TRBV5-6 and TRBJ2-7; possibly TRBD2 for D (7 bases). Trimming pared 7 bases from V and 6 bases from J, leaving 14 bases between. This CDR3 spans 12 amino acids. Looked up from germline, CDR1 is SGHDT and CDR2 is YYEEEE.

The chain carries TRBV4-3 and TRBJ1-2; D is ambiguous. The germline CDR1 and CDR2 sequences are LGHNA and YSLEER. The CDR3 consists of 13 residues. V was pared by 6 bases and J by 0 bases, with 8 bases between. This CDR3 is CASRGYPNYGYTF. CDR3 bases: TGCGCCAGCAGAGGGTATCCTAACTATGGCTACACCTTC.

This clone has just one count. The V call is TRBV5-1, the J call TRBJ2-3; D uncertain. The CDR3 contains 15 residues. CDR1 is SGHRS and CDR2 is YFSETQ in the germline V gene. Trimming shortened V by 0 bases and J by 1 base, and 9 bases separated the two germline ends. CDR3 nucleotides: TGCGCCAGCAGCTTGGTCGTCACCCGCACAGATACGCAGTATTTT. Its translation is CASSLVVTRTDTQYF.

This chain links TRBV3-1 (or the pseudogene TRBV3-2) with TRBJ2-2; D remains ambiguous. Germline V gene lookup returns CDR1 LGHDT and CDR2 YNNKEL (reference sequence). The germline V and J ends were trimmed by 4 bases and 5 bases, with 8 bases remaining between them. There are 13 residues in the CDR3. The CDR3 nucleotides are TGTGCCAGCAGCCCCCTCTCAACCGGGGAGCTGTTTTTT. Amino acid sequence: CASSPLSTGELFF.

The rearrangement uses TRBV12-3 or TRBV12-4 and TRBJ1-1, with D unresolved. V was pared by 1 base and J by 8 bases, with 11 bases between. The CDR3 totals 13 residues. The DNA for the CDR3 is TGTGCCAGCAGTTTAGGGACGTATCCAGAAGCTTTCTTT. This encodes CASSLGTYPEAFF.

The chain employs TRBV5-4 and TRBJ2-2; D ambiguous. Trimming shortened V by 4 bases and J by 7 bases, and 11 bases separated the two germline ends. This CDR3 is built from 13 residues. Per the germline V gene, CDR1 is SGHNT and CDR2 is YYREEE (reference sequence). CDR3 loop: CASSPDLGGELFF. Written as DNA, the CDR3 is TGTGCCAGCAGCCCCGATCTCGGCGGGGAGCTGTTTTTT.

The chain links TRBV18 to TRBJ2-5, with TRBD1 matching over 9 bases. The CDR3 totals 16 residues. V shed 4 bases and J 2 bases; nucleotides not matched to a gene: 8. In germline, CDR1 is KGHSH, CDR2 LQKENI. CDR3 DNA sequence: TGTGCCAGCTCACTACGACAGGGGGGGATACAAGAGACCCAGTACTTC. This encodes CASSLRQGGIQETQYF.

The chain combines TRBV7-3 with TRBJ2-7; the D is unclear. The germline V and J ends were trimmed by 5 bases and 0 bases, with 11 bases remaining between them. Germline V gene lookup returns CDR1 SGHTA and CDR2 FQGTGA. This CDR3 has 14 amino acids. CDR3 protein: CASSPSPFSYEQYF. The CDR3 DNA reads TGTGCCAGCAGCCCGAGCCCCTTCTCCTACGAGCAGTACTTC.

The J gene is TRBJ1-1, the V gene TRBV10-3, with D unresolved. The CDR3 is 15 amino acids. Germline loops: CDR1 ENHRY, CDR2 SYGVKD. V lost 1 base and J 1 base, leaving 10 bases between the germline ends. CDR3 nucleotide sequence: TGTGCCATCAGTGAGTTGACTTGGGAGAACACTGAAGCTTTCTTT. Protein product: CAISELTWENTEAFF.

The chain joins TRBV4-3 to TRBJ2-2; D is uncertain. With 0 bases removed from V and 1 base from J, the gap between germline ends came to 3 bases. Germline V gives CDR1 LGHNA, CDR2 YSLEER. This CDR3 contains 14 residues. The CDR3 sequence is CASSQDLNTGELFF. The DNA of the CDR3 is TGCGCCAGCAGCCAAGACCTGAACACCGGGGAGCTGTTTTTT.

The V gene is TRBV2, the J gene TRBJ2-7; TRBD1 or TRBD2 may be the D gene (6 bases each). Germline V gene data show CDR1 as SNHLY and CDR2 as FYNNEI. The CDR3 has 15 amino acids. V lost 4 bases, J lost 1 base, and 14 bases lay in between. The CDR3 loop reads CASSAQGGLSYEQYF. In DNA, the CDR3 is TGTGCCAGCAGTGCACAGGGTGGACTATCCTACGAGCAGTACTTC.

J is TRBJ1-1 and V is TRBV2; TRBD1 is a possible D gene (5 bases). The CDR3 has 15 amino acids. Germline V CDR1 and CDR2: SNHLY, FYNNEI. V dropped 2 bases and J dropped 0 bases, with 10 bases sitting between them. The CDR3 sequence is CASSEPTVMNTEAFF. The CDR3 bases are TGTGCCAGCAGTGAACCGACAGTAATGAACACTGAAGCTTTCTTT.

The V and J genes are TRBV11-2 and TRBJ2-7; the D call may be TRBD1 or TRBD2 (5 bases each). V lost 6 bases to trimming and J lost 0 bases, with 15 bases between them. The CDR3 has 15 residues. Germline V lookup: CDR1 SGHAT, CDR2 FQNNGV. This CDR3 reads CASSFGTASSYEQYF. CDR3 DNA sequence: TGTGCCAGCAGTTTCGGGACCGCAAGCTCCTACGAGCAGTACTTC. Looking up the rest from reference TRBV11-2 and TRBJ2-7 gives the full variable domain: EAGVAQSPRYKIIEKRQSVAFWCNPISGHATLYWYQQILGQGPKLLIQFQNNGVVDDSQLPKDRFSAERLKGVDSTLKIQPAKLEDSAVYLCASSFGTASSYEQYFGPGTRLTVT.

The chain recombines TRBV19 with TRBJ2-7; D remains unclear. This CDR3 has 15 residues. V dropped 7 bases and J dropped 2 bases, with 18 bases sitting between them. Germline V gene lookup returns CDR1 LNHDA and CDR2 SQIVND (reference sequence). As DNA, the CDR3 is TGTGCCAGTACCATCCAGTTCGGTGGCCCCTACGAGCAGTACTTC. It yields the protein CASTIQFGGPYEQYF.

The rearrangement joins TRBV4-3 to TRBJ2-7, with D perhaps being TRBD1 or TRBD2 (5 bases each). The CDR3 has 15 amino acids. Germline values: CDR1 LGHNA, CDR2 YSLEER. The V and J ends lost 0 bases and 2 bases respectively, with 11 bases between them. The CDR3 loop is CASSQERDGTYEQYF. The CDR3 DNA reads TGCGCCAGCAGCCAAGAGAGGGACGGGACCTACGAGCAGTACTTC.

This chain connects TRBV7-3 to TRBJ2-5; no definite D call. Germline values: CDR1 SGHTA, CDR2 FQGTGA. The CDR3 runs to 13 residues. V was shortened by 2 bases and J by 4 bases, with 8 bases between the two germline ends. This CDR3 is CASSLGLGETQYF. The CDR3 DNA reads TGTGCCAGCAGCTTAGGGCTAGGAGAGACCCAGTACTTC. The full variable domain, its missing parts supplied by reference TRBV7-3 and TRBJ2-5, is GAGVSQTPSNKVTEKGKYVELRCDPISGHTALYWYRQSLGQGPEFLIYFQGTGAADDSGLPNDRFFAVRPEGSVSTLKIQRTERGDSAVYLCASSLGLGETQYFGPGTRLLVL.

This chain connects TRBV27 to TRBJ2-7, with TRBD1 identical over 9 bases. V shed 7 bases and J 2 bases; nucleotides not matched to a gene: 6. The CDR3 loop spans 14 amino acids. Looked up from germline, CDR1 is MNHEY and CDR2 is SMNVEV (reference sequence). The CDR3 DNA sequence: TGTGCCAGCACGAGGGGACAGGGTGCCTACGAGCAGTACTTC. This gives the protein CASTRGQGAYEQYF.

The V and J genes are TRBV7-9 and TRBJ2-2; D not resolved. V was clipped by 1 base and J by 8 bases, with 11 bases between them. The CDR3 has 14 residues. Germline V gene data show CDR1 as SEHNR and CDR2 as FQNEAQ (reference sequence). The chain's CDR3 is CASSLGSGTGELFF. In DNA form, the CDR3 reads TGTGCCAGCAGCTTAGGATCTGGTACGGGGGAGCTGTTTTTT.

The gene calls are TRBV24-1 and TRBJ2-4, with TRBD1 matching over 7 bases. This CDR3 is built from 15 residues. Germline V gene data show CDR1 as KGHDR and CDR2 as SFDVKD. The J segment lost 5 bases and the V segment lost 2 bases, leaving 5 bases of the junction unmatched. CDR3 nucleotides: TGTGCCACCAGTGATTCGACAGGGATGGAAAACATTCAGTACTTC. It translates to CATSDSTGMENIQYF.

As concerns this clone: The same CDR3 can be traced to other DNA sequences in this sample. The gene calls are TRBV9 and TRBJ2-5, with no clear D. Germline V gene sequence: CDR1 SGDLS, CDR2 YYNGEE. The CDR3 runs 13 residues. Trimming shortened V by 1 base and J by 3 bases, and 7 bases separated the two germline ends. CDR3 loop: CASSVRAEETQYF. CDR3 sequence (DNA): TGTGCCAGCAGCGTACGGGCAGAAGAGACCCAGTACTTC.

The genes are TRBV7-9 and TRBJ1-1; D gene uncertain. This CDR3 contains 12 residues. The germline V gene has CDR1 SEHNR and CDR2 FQNEAQ (reference sequence). V shed 3 bases and J shed 1 base, with 3 bases lying between them. CDR3 in DNA: TGTGCCAGCAGCTTCACGAACACTGAAGCTTTCTTT. Protein product: CASSFTNTEAFF.

The chain joins TRBV11-2 to TRBJ2-5, with 12 bases lining up with TRBD1. The CDR3 is made up of 15 amino acids. Germline V gene sequence: CDR1 SGHAT, CDR2 FQNNGV. Losses at the gene ends were 5 bases for V and 5 bases for J; bases not matched to a gene: 6. CDR3 protein: CASSPGQGAWETQYF. CDR3 in DNA: TGTGCCAGCAGCCCGGGACAGGGGGCTTGGGAGACCCAGTACTTC.

The genes are TRBV3-1 (or the pseudogene TRBV3-2) and TRBJ2-2; D is unclear. The CDR3 is 14 residues long. V lost 11 bases and J 2 bases, leaving 15 bases between the germline ends. In germline, CDR1 is LGHDT, CDR2 YNNKEL (reference sequence). The CDR3 spells CASGWGTNTGELFF. CDR3 in DNA: TGTGCCTCCGGGTGGGGAACTAACACCGGGGAGCTGTTTTTT.